This T cell receptor beta chain stems from a study of Ad26.COV2.S vaccination and SARS-CoV-2 variants. At the level of the study: Sample donor was a member of the COV1001 Ad26.COV2.S trial arm. Intramuscularly, Ad26.COV2.S was given either once or twice, 56 days apart.

Clones were sequenced by immunoSEQ multiplex PCR, and TCRdb holds only the in-frame ones, with some missing. The sample has roughly 400,000 clones, roughly 88% seen once. Notes on the study in general: After vaccination, reports described spike-specific CD8+ and CD4+ T cell responses as showing substantial breadth.

With respect to this clone: Its specificity is unknown.

Treatment reported: some 20 received Ad26.COV2.S at low or high dose, single or two shots; several received placebo; per-sample allocation not given. Specimens were obtained on day 63 following the first vaccine or placebo injection. This specimen was peripheral blood, taken in a trial of Ad26.COV2.S vaccine versus placebo. This clonotype was sampled from a person between 18 and 60 years old who received the Ad26.COV2.S COVID-19 vaccine or a placebo.

As DNA, the CDR3 is TGTGCCAGCAGCATGAGCAGATCGGGTGCGGGGGAGCAGTACTTC. Translated, it gives CASSMSRSGAGEQYF. The chain joins TRBV7-2 to TRBJ2-7, with D possibly being TRBD2 (6 bases). Per germline, CDR1 SGHTA and CDR2 FQGNSA. This CDR3 is built from 15 residues. The germline V and J ends were trimmed by 5 bases and 7 bases, with 21 bases remaining between them.